This paragraph covers one T cell receptor (beta chain) sequence. Its antigen is currently not known. One end of the junction varies from germline; a read error may be responsible. The data belong to a study of T cells in localized non-small cell lung cancer (dated by TCRdb to about 2020). The study in broad terms: Comparing tumors with uninvolved tumor-adjacent lungs, the study looked at the T cell repertoires of hundreds of patients with early-stage NSCLC. All 220 or so NSCLC patients in the cohort were treatment-naive and had localized lung tumors that were resected. The mean age of the NSCLC patients was about 70 years, with 120 to 150 men and around 100 women.

At diagnosis, tumor, uninvolved tumor-adjacent lung and peripheral blood were collected and then preserved as a mix of FFPE and fresh-frozen material. Blood samples were analyzed as peripheral blood mononuclear cells for TCR repertoire profiling. What the study reported, not specific to this receptor: Longer overall survival was associated with higher T cell density in blood, whereas shorter survival was associated with higher clonality in adjacent lung. Because the study design was exploratory, TCR variables were selected using unadjusted p-values without false-discovery rate correction. Of the top 100 tumor clones, a median of roughly 53 were detected in paired uninvolved adjacent lung; 28 were also among that lung's top 100. The highest T cell clonality was observed in uninvolved tumor-adjacent lung, where clonality exceeded that of tumor, suggesting that antigenic responses were more focused in uninvolved tumor-adjacent lung. Because multi-region sequencing of the tumors was not done, intratumor heterogeneity could not be ruled out.

Including cysteine and phenylalanine, the CDR3 has 14 amino acids. This entry keeps only the CDR3 DNA: 42 bases, framed from base 1. The germline V gene (reference sequence) sets CDR1 to SGHNT and CDR2 to YYREEE. TCR beta CDR3 regions were sequenced from DNA using the immunoSEQ Assay. Processing in the source paper ran as follows. T cell density was computed as TCR beta template counts normalized to usable DNA estimated by amplifying housekeeping genes. The preseqR package was used to estimate richness by extrapolating to 400,000 templates for PBMC samples and to 120,000 templates for tissue samples. Clonality was taken to be one minus Pielou's evenness. Differential abundance testing on productive amino-acid clonotypes, with a minimum total count of 5 and an alpha of 0.1, was used to identify tissue-enriched TCRs. Repertoire overlap between compartments was quantified with the Jaccard Index and Morisita Overlap Index. TCR beta CDR3s were clustered by GLIPH together with public tetramer-defined viral CDR3s, and at least three viral sequences plus V-gene enrichment were required for viral motifs. Imported from immuneACCESS, the table was reduced by TCRdb to in-frame sequences with V and J called. These copies leave out some clones; in studies compared against another copy, an unresolved V gene accounts for under half, and the cause of the remainder is not known. That table supplies the V and J calls and clone size; D and trimming were determined from the DNA. In this sample the table shows 25,000 to 35,000 clones, 85% to 90% of which occur a single time. Under 3% of the sample is held by the ten biggest clonotypes.

The receptor comes from a female donor over 55 with stage I lung adenocarcinoma. The rearranged segments are TRBV5-4 and TRBJ1-1, and TRBD1 may be the D gene, going by 6 matching bases. The source was peripheral blood, collected before any cancer treatment. The CDR3 region: CVSSLVSGEAEAFF. The nucleotides read TGTGTCAGCAGCTTGGTATCAGGGGAGGCTGAAGCTTTCTTT.